Presented here are 18 T cell receptor beta chains from one specimen sequenced in a study of cytomegalovirus exposure and HLA in healthy donors. The PCR made use of 60 Vbeta and 13 Jbeta primers. The table came from immunoSEQ multiplex PCR; TCRdb's copy has only in-frame clones and leaves some out. The profile shows roughly 110,000 clones, roughly four fifths of them singletons. Input material: PBMCs. These receptors were collected from a man in his 60s in good health and CMV-seronegative.

The CDR3 reads CASRPPDRPLSPQHF. The CDR3 region has the DNA TGTGCCAGCAGACCACCTGACAGGCCCCTGTCGCCCCAGCATTTT. The V call is TRBV28, the J call TRBJ1-5, with D perhaps TRBD1 (6 bases). V gave up 6 bases and J gave up 9 bases, with 21 bases separating them. CDR1 is MDHEN, CDR2 SYDVKM, per germline. The CDR3 is made up of 15 amino acids.

The chain employs TRBV9 and TRBJ2-2; D possibly corresponds to TRBD1 (6 bases). Germline V gene data show CDR1 as SGDLS and CDR2 as YYNGEE. V dropped 3 bases and J dropped 6 bases, with 18 bases sitting between them. CDR3 length: 16 residues. The CDR3 nucleotides read TGTGCCAGCAGCGAGACGGGTGGGGGCGGGCCCGGGGAGCTGTTTTTT. This translates into CASSETGGGGPGELFF.

This clone came up a few times. V and J are TRBV28 and TRBJ1-2; D is undetermined. Trimming removed 2 bases at V and 8 bases at J, with 12 bases between. Germline loops: CDR1 MDHEN, CDR2 SYDVKM. This CDR3 has 13 amino acids. The CDR3 DNA sequence: TGTGCCAGCAGTTTAGACCCCCTGAGGGGCTACACCTTC. Amino acid sequence: CASSLDPLRGYTF.

The chain employs TRBV21-1 and TRBJ2-5; the table gives TRBD1 as D, unverified against the DNA. TRBV21-1 is annotated as a pseudogene. The CDR3 covers 16 residues. In nucleotides, the CDR3 is TGTGCCAGCAGCAAAGTTTGCAGGGGGCGTAGTAAGACCCAGTACTTC. Its protein is CASSKVCRGRSKTQYF.

The genes are TRBV28 and TRBJ1-5; 7 bases map to TRBD1. Germline V gives CDR1 MDHEN, CDR2 SYDVKM. This CDR3 comprises 15 residues. V gave up 6 bases and J gave up 0 bases; unmatched junction bases: 5. This CDR3 is CASSGTAYSNQPQHF. CDR3 bases: TGTGCCAGCAGCGGGACAGCCTATAGCAATCAGCCCCAGCATTTT.

This rearrangement joins TRBV7-9 to TRBJ1-1, with D possibly being TRBD1 (5 bases). Per the germline V gene, CDR1 is SEHNR and CDR2 is FQNEAQ (reference sequence). This CDR3 is built from 13 residues. With 5 bases removed from V and 1 base from J, the gap between germline ends came to 8 bases. CDR3 region: CASSQTENTEAFF. The CDR3, as DNA: TGTGCCAGCAGCCAGACAGAGAACACTGAAGCTTTCTTT.

This sequence joins TRBV6-9 and TRBJ2-7, with 8 nucleotides matching TRBD2. V shed 0 bases and J 2 bases; nucleotides not matched to a gene: 12. In germline, CDR1 is MNHGY, CDR2 SVAAGI. The CDR3 runs 18 residues. DNA of the CDR3: TGTGCCAGCAGTTATTCAGGCCCCTTGGCGGGGGGAACCTACGAGCAGTACGTC. It translates to CASSYSGPLAGGTYEQYV.

The V call is TRBV5-1, the J call TRBJ2-3; 10 nucleotides align to TRBD2. V lost 7 bases to trimming and J lost 3 bases; unmatched junction nucleotides: 8. Per germline, CDR1 SGHRS and CDR2 YFSETQ. The CDR3 length is 15 residues. In DNA, the CDR3 is TGCGCCAGCTGGAGCGGGGGGGCCAGTACAGATACGCAGTATTTT. Protein: CASWSGGASTDTQYF. The full variable domain, rest sourced from reference TRBV5-1 and TRBJ2-3, is KAGVTQTPRYLIKTRGQQVTLSCSPISGHRSVSWYQQTPGQGLQFLFEYFSETQRNKGNFPGRFSGRQFSNSRSEMNVSTLELGDSALYLCASWSGGASTDTQYFGPGTRLTVL.

The chain combines TRBV6-5 with TRBJ2-7; 7 bases align to TRBD1. CDR1 is MNHEY and CDR2 is SVGAGI in the germline V gene. This CDR3 has 15 amino acids. The trim removed 6 bases at V and 2 bases at J, leaving 10 bases unmatched. The CDR3 DNA reads TGTGCCAGCAGCCTAAAGGCGACAGGGACCTACGAGCAGTACTTC. It specifies CASSLKATGTYEQYF.

The chain is built from TRBV5-1 and TRBJ2-3, with D tentatively TRBD1 (6 bases). CDR1 SGHRS and CDR2 YFSETQ come from the germline V gene. CDR3 length: 16 residues. The germline V and J ends were trimmed by 4 bases and 1 base, with 16 bases remaining between them. The CDR3: CASSIPRGTGTDTQYF. In DNA form, the CDR3 reads TGCGCCAGCAGCATTCCCAGGGGTACCGGCACAGATACGCAGTATTTT. Filled out from reference TRBV5-1 and TRBJ2-3, the complete variable domain reads KAGVTQTPRYLIKTRGQQVTLSCSPISGHRSVSWYQQTPGQGLQFLFEYFSETQRNKGNFPGRFSGRQFSNSRSEMNVSTLELGDSALYLCASSIPRGTGTDTQYFGPGTRLTVL.

The V call is TRBV18, the J call TRBJ2-7; 8 bases map to TRBD2. Germline V gene sequence: CDR1 KGHSH, CDR2 LQKENI. V dropped 6 bases and J dropped 4; count of bases not matched to a gene: 5. The CDR3 contains 13 residues. CDR3 amino acids: CASSPGGRYEQYV. In DNA, the CDR3 is TGTGCCAGCTCCCCGGGGGGGAGGTACGAGCAGTACGTC.

The chain recombines TRBV28 with TRBJ2-5; D is possibly TRBD1 (6 bases). Trimming left V 2 bases short and J 7 bases short, with 17 bases between. This CDR3 has 15 residues. Germline V lookup: CDR1 MDHEN, CDR2 SYDVKM. The CDR3 nucleotides read TGTGCCAGCAGTTTAAGGGGGTCGACCTCGGGGACCCAGTACTTC. Amino acids: CASSLRGSTSGTQYF.

The chain combines TRBV4-3 with TRBJ1-5; unclear D gene. Trimming took off 0 bases at V and 3 bases at J, with 9 bases between the two ends. Germline CDR1 and CDR2: LGHNA and YSLEER. The CDR3 has 15 residues. CDR3: CASSQEGGYNQPQHF. CDR3 coding DNA: TGCGCCAGCAGCCAAGAAGGAGGTTACAATCAGCCCCAGCATTTT.

The rearrangement uses TRBV11-2 and TRBJ1-2; no reliable D call. V was cut by 5 bases and J by 0 bases, with 10 bases left in between. The CDR3 contains 14 residues. The V gene's germline CDR1 is SGHAT and CDR2 FQNNGV. CDR3 bases: TGTGCCAGCAGCCCGAGTCCGGCTAACTATGGCTACACCTTC. It encodes CASSPSPANYGYTF.

The chain employs TRBV18 and TRBJ2-7; TRBD2 is a possible D gene (5 bases). Germline loops: CDR1 KGHSH, CDR2 LQKENI. CDR3 length: 12 amino acids. Written as DNA, the CDR3 is TGTGCCAGCTCACCTGATGAAGCCCGGGGTTGGGTC. Protein product: CASSPDEARGWV.

This chain connects TRBV7-8 to TRBJ2-1; 7 nucleotides line up with TRBD2. The CDR3 runs to 15 residues. V trimming: 6 bases; J trimming: 6 bases; junction bases outside the gene matches: 11. Germline CDR1 is SGHVS and CDR2 is FQNEAQ. In nucleotides, the CDR3 is TGTGCCAGCAGTCCCGGGGGGAGAGGATCCAATGAGCAGTTCTTC. It yields the protein CASSPGGRGSNEQFF.

The chain recombines TRBV15 with TRBJ1-1; perhaps TRBD1 as D (5 bases). This CDR3 has 15 residues. Germline V lookup: CDR1 LNHNV, CDR2 YYDKDF (reference sequence). The V end was cut by 1 base, the J end by 6 bases, with 15 bases between. The CDR3 DNA sequence: TGTGCCACCAGCAGAGCTGGACAAGGGCGCCCTGAAGCTTTCTTT. Amino acids: CATSRAGQGRPEAFF.

This clone was found a few times. This chain uses TRBV6-1 with TRBJ1-2; D is undetermined. The V gene's germline CDR1 is MNHNS and CDR2 SASEGT. Trimming pared 6 bases from V and 6 bases from J, leaving 14 bases between. This CDR3 is 13 amino acids long. The CDR3, as DNA: TGTGCCAGCAGGAGAGCCCCCGGGGATGGCTACACCTTC. Protein product: CASRRAPGDGYTF.